These T cell receptor beta chains were read from a single sample in a study of blood T cells in healthy people across ages. TCRdb independently ran MiXCR on the 5' RACE reads; one entry per CDR3 protein. The repertoire includes almost 800,000 distinct CDR3 sequences, about 62% of them detected once, and 22% sits in the top ten. The sample comprised blood. Source of these receptors: a young man in good health. CDR3s include the opening cysteine and the closing phenylalanine or tryptophan. Each record gives: CDR3 DNA, CDR3 protein, V gene, D gene, J gene, clone size. The D gene is left open where the match is weak. Size values are once, few and many counts, or a class for expanded clones, and some rows have none.

CDR3nt: TGCAGTGCTTCTTCCCCAGGGGGTTGGGCTTTCTTT
CDR3aa: CSASSPGGWAFF
v_gene: TRBV20-1
d_gene: TRBD1
j_gene: TRBJ1-1
abundance: -

CDR3nt: TGTGCCAGCAGCTTCATGCGGGGGGTGTACAATGAGCAGTTCTTC
CDR3aa: CASSFMRGVYNEQFF
v_gene: TRBV7-2
d_gene: TRBD2
j_gene: TRBJ2-1
abundance: -

CDR3nt: TGTGCCAGCAGCTTAGGAGCGATCAGAATTGGGGACCGGCAGCCCCAGCATTTT
CDR3aa: CASSLGAIRIGDRQPQHF
v_gene: TRBV7-2
d_gene: -
j_gene: TRBJ1-5
abundance: -

CDR3nt: TGTGCCAGCAGCCAAGATTGGGGGACAGGGATTCCAGAGACCCAGTACTTC
CDR3aa: CASSQDWGTGIPETQYF
v_gene: TRBV4-2
d_gene: TRBD1
j_gene: TRBJ2-5
abundance: -

CDR3nt: TGCAGTGCTAGTTTGACCACCGCCCGGGAGCAGTTCTTC
CDR3aa: CSASLTTAREQFF
v_gene: TRBV20-1
d_gene: -
j_gene: TRBJ2-1
abundance: few

CDR3nt: TGTGCCAGCAGCGGGACCCCCTACGAGCAGTACTTC
CDR3aa: CASSGTPYEQYF
v_gene: TRBV2
d_gene: -
j_gene: TRBJ2-7
abundance: few

CDR3nt: TGTGCCAGCAGTCCTAGCGGGAATTCCTACAATGAGCAGTTCTTC
CDR3aa: CASSPSGNSYNEQFF
v_gene: TRBV27
d_gene: TRBD2
j_gene: TRBJ2-1
abundance: few

CDR3nt: TGTGCCAGCTCACGAACCAAAAACATTCAGTACTTC
CDR3aa: CASSRTKNIQYF
v_gene: TRBV18
d_gene: -
j_gene: TRBJ2-4
abundance: -

CDR3nt: TGTGCCAGCAGCTTAGCCGCCCGGGGCTCCAATCAGCCCCAGCATTTT
CDR3aa: CASSLAARGSNQPQHF
v_gene: TRBV7-9
d_gene: -
j_gene: TRBJ1-5
abundance: -

CDR3nt: TGTGCCAGCAGTCAACAGGACTCCTACGAGCAGTACTTC
CDR3aa: CASSQQDSYEQYF
v_gene: TRBV7-9
d_gene: -
j_gene: TRBJ2-7
abundance: few

CDR3nt: TGCAGTGCTAGACAGCATCTGTACGAGCAGTACTTC
CDR3aa: CSARQHLYEQYF
v_gene: TRBV20-1
d_gene: -
j_gene: TRBJ2-7
abundance: -

CDR3nt: TGTGCCAGCAGTTACGGCTGGACTATCGACAATGAGCAGTACTTC
CDR3aa: CASSYGWTIDNEQYF
v_gene: TRBV6-2/TRBV6-3
d_gene: -
j_gene: TRBJ2-4
abundance: -

CDR3nt: TGTGCCAGCAGTCCATGGGGCGGCACAGATACGCAGTATTTT
CDR3aa: CASSPWGGTDTQYF
v_gene: TRBV2
d_gene: -
j_gene: TRBJ2-3
abundance: -

CDR3nt: TGCAGTGCTTTCAGTGGGGAGACCCAGTACTTC
CDR3aa: CSAFSGETQYF
v_gene: TRBV20-1
d_gene: -
j_gene: TRBJ2-5
abundance: -

CDR3nt: TGCGCCAGCAGCGCTGAGAGGGGGTCAGAGGCCAACGTCCTGACTTTC
CDR3aa: CASSAERGSEANVLTF
v_gene: TRBV4-3
d_gene: -
j_gene: TRBJ2-6
abundance: -

CDR3nt: TGTGCCAGCAGCCAAGATGGGGACGGACTAGCCAACGAGCAGTACTTC
CDR3aa: CASSQDGDGLANEQYF
v_gene: TRBV4-2
d_gene: TRBD2
j_gene: TRBJ2-7
abundance: -

CDR3nt: TGTGCCAGCAGTAACTCGGGACGGATCACAGATACGCAGTATTTT
CDR3aa: CASSNSGRITDTQYF
v_gene: TRBV25-1
d_gene: -
j_gene: TRBJ2-3
abundance: -

CDR3nt: TGCAGCGCCGAGGACAGGGGAGGCGGCTACACCTTC
CDR3aa: CSAEDRGGGYTF
v_gene: TRBV29-1
d_gene: TRBD1
j_gene: TRBJ1-2
abundance: few

CDR3nt: TGTGCCAGCAGTTACTCGACGACCGACACTGAAGCTTTCTTT
CDR3aa: CASSYSTTDTEAFF
v_gene: TRBV6-2/TRBV6-3
d_gene: -
j_gene: TRBJ1-1
abundance: -

CDR3nt: TGTGCCAGCAGCCGACGGTCGGAAGATACGCAGTATTTT
CDR3aa: CASSRRSEDTQYF
v_gene: TRBV11-3
d_gene: -
j_gene: TRBJ2-3
abundance: once

CDR3nt: TGTGCCAGCAGCGTAGGCTTCAACTATGGCTACACCTTC
CDR3aa: CASSVGFNYGYTF
v_gene: TRBV9
d_gene: -
j_gene: TRBJ1-2
abundance: -

CDR3nt: TGCAGTGCCCCGGAGGTCCCTAGCGGCTACGAGCAGTACTTC
CDR3aa: CSAPEVPSGYEQYF
v_gene: TRBV20-1
d_gene: TRBD2
j_gene: TRBJ2-7
abundance: few

CDR3nt: TGTGCCACCCTTGCCGCGTGGATTTGCGATGAGCAGTTCTTC
CDR3aa: CATLAAWICDEQFF
v_gene: TRBV15
d_gene: -
j_gene: TRBJ2-1
abundance: few

CDR3nt: TGCAGCGCCGCCGGGACCTCTGGAGACATTCAGTACTTC
CDR3aa: CSAAGTSGDIQYF
v_gene: TRBV29-1
d_gene: -
j_gene: TRBJ2-4
abundance: few

CDR3nt: TGTGCCAGCAGCAACTCCGGGACTCCCAACGAGCAGTACTTC
CDR3aa: CASSNSGTPNEQYF
v_gene: TRBV6-6
d_gene: -
j_gene: TRBJ2-7
abundance: -

CDR3nt: TGTGCCAGCGGTCTAGCGGGAGGAACGGGCCAAGAGACCCAGTACTTC
CDR3aa: CASGLAGGTGQETQYF
v_gene: TRBV6-2/TRBV6-3
d_gene: TRBD2
j_gene: TRBJ2-5
abundance: -